This entry describes one TCR beta chain. Assay: immunoSEQ multiplex PCR; the TCRdb copy retains only in-frame clones and omits some. The table includes more than 100,000 clones, over 75% detected once. This entry is derived from a study of control samples from healthy donors and cancer patients. The CDR3 totals 15 residues. Germline loops: CDR1 MNHNS, CDR2 SASEGT. The germline V and J ends were trimmed by 1 base and 2 bases, with 11 bases remaining between them. The sequenced sample consisted of blood. The chain has TRBV6-1 and TRBJ1-2; no firm D call. The receptor comes from a young man in good health. The DNA for the CDR3 is TGTGCCAGCAGTGAAGTATACACAGACAACTATGGCTACACCTTC. The encoded protein is CASSEVYTDNYGYTF.